This T cell receptor beta chain stems from a study of shared clonotypes between healthy human individuals. The wider study: Donors were two women and a few men aged 18 to 49. Donors had three CD4 naive, three CD4 memory, two CD8 naive and one CD8 memory plate apiece.

Germline V CDR1 and CDR2: MNHEY, SVGAGI. This CDR3 comprises 15 residues. V was trimmed by 6 bases and J by 2 bases, leaving 13 bases between them. A deep-level run was used for the assay. It was across several immunoSEQ plates that each subset's genomic DNA was evenly split. Assay: immunoSEQ multiplex PCR; the TCRdb copy retains only in-frame clones and omits some. The table records approximately 2.5 million clones, 80% to 95% of them present only once. The chain employs TRBV6-5 and TRBJ1-4, with D perhaps matching TRBD1 (5 bases). The sequence came from a man aged 18 to 29 in good health. Some clones in this sample may be carry-over from other donors' samples. Sequenced: naive CD4+ T cells from PBMCs. Subset of the sample: CD45RA+ positively selected. The CDR3, as DNA: TGTGCCAGCAGGGCGCCAGGGTTGACTAATGAAAAACTGTTTTTT. It codes for CASRAPGLTNEKLFF.